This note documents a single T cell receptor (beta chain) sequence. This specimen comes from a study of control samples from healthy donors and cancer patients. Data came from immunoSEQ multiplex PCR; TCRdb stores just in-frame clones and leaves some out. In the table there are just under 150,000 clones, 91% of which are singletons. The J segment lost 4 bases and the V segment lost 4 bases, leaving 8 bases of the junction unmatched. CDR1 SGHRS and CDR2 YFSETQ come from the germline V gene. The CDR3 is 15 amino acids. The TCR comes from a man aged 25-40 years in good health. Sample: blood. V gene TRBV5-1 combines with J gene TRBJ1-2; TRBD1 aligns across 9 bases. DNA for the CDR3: TGCGCCAGCAGCCCCGGGGACAGGGAAAGCTATGGCTACACCTTC. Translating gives CASSPGDRESYGYTF.